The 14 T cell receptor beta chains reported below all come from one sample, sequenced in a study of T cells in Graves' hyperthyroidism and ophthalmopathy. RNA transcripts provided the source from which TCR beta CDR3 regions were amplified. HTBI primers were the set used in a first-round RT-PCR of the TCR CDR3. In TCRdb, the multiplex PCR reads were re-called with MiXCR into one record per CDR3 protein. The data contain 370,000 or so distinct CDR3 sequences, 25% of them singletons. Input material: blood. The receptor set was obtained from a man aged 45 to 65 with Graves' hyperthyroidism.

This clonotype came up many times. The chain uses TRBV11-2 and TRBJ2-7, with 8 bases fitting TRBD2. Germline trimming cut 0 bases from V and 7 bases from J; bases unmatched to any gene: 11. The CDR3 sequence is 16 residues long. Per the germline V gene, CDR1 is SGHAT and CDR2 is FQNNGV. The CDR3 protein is CASSLDRGTRINEQYF. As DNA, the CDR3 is TGTGCCAGCAGCTTAGACCGTGGGACTAGGATAAATGAGCAGTACTTC.

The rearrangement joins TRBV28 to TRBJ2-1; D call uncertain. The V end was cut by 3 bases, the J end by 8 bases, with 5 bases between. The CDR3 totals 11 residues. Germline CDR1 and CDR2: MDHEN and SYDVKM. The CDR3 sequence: CASSFIDEQFF. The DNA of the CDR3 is TGTGCCAGCAGTTTTATCGATGAGCAGTTCTTC. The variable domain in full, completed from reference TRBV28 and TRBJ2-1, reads DVKVTQSSRYLVKRTGEKVFLECVQDMDHENMFWYRQDPGLGLRLIYFSYDVKMKEKGDIPEGYSVSREKKERFSLILESASTNQTSMYLCASSFIDEQFFGPGTRLTVL.

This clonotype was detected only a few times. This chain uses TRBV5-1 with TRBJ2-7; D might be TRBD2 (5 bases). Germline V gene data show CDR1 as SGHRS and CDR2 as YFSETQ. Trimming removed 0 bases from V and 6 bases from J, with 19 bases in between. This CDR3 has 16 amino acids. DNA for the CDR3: TGCGCCAGCAGCTTGGGGCCACTAGAATTTGCCATCGAGCAGTACTTC. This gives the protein CASSLGPLEFAIEQYF.

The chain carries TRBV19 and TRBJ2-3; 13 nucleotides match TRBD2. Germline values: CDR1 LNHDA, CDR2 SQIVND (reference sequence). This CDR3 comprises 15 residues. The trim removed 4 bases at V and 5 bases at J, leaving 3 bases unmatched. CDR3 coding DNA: TGTGCCAGTAGTACGACTAGCGGGAGGAGAGATACGCAGTATTTT. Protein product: CASSTTSGRRDTQYF.

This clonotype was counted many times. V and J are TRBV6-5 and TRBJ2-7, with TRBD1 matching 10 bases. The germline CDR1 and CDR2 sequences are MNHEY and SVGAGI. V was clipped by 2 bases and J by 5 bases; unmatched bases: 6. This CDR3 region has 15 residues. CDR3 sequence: CASSYRGTGDDEQYF. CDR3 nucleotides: TGTGCCAGCAGTTACCGTGGGACAGGGGACGACGAGCAGTACTTC.

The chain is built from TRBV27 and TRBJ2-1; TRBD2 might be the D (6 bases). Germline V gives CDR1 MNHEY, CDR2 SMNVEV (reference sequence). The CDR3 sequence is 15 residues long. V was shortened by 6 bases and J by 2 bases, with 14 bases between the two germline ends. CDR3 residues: CASRGGLNPYNEQFF. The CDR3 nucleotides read TGTGCCAGCAGGGGAGGACTAAACCCCTACAATGAGCAGTTCTTC.

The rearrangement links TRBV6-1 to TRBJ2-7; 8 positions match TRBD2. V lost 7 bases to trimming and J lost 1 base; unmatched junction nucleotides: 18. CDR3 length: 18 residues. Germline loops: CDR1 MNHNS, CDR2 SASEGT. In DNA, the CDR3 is TGTGCCAGCAACCCGAATAGGCTAGCGGGTGGATTTTCCTACGAGCAGTACTTC. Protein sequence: CASNPNRLAGGFSYEQYF.

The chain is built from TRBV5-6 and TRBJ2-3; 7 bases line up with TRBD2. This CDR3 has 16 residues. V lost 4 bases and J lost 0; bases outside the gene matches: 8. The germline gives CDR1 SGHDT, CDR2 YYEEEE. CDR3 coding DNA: TGTGCCAGCAGCCCAATGACTAGCTCTAGCACAGATACGCAGTATTTT. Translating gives CASSPMTSSSTDTQYF.

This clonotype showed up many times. The CDR3 DNA follows: TGCGCCAGCAGTAGGGACGAGCTTCGGAACACTGAAGCTTTCTTT. Its protein product is CASSRDELRNTEAFF. The V gene is TRBV5-1, the J gene TRBJ1-1; weak D call: TRBD1 (5 bases). Trimming took 5 bases from V and 1 from J, leaving 15 bases between them. The germline V gene has CDR1 SGHRS and CDR2 YFSETQ. This CDR3 has 15 residues.

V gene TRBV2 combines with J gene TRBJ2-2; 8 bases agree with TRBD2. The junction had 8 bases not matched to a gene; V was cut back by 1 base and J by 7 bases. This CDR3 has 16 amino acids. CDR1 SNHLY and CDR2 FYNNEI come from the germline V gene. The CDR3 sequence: CASSEGRAGVFGELFF. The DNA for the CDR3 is TGTGCCAGCAGTGAAGGGCGAGCGGGAGTATTCGGGGAGCTGTTTTTT.

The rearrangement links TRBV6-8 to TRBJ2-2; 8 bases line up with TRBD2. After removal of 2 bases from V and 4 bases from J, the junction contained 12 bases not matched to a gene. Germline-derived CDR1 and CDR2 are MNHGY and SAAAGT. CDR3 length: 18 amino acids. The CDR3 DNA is TGTGCCAGCAGTTACGGGGTAGCGGGAAAAACGGGCACCGGGGAGCTGTTTTTT. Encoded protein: CASSYGVAGKTGTGELFF.

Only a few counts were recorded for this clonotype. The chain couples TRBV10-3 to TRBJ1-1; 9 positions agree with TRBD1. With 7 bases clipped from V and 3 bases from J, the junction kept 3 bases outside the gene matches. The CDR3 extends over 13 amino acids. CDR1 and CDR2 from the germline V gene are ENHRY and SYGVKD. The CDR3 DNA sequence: TGTGCCATCAACGACAGGGGGGACACTGAAGCTTTCTTT. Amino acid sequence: CAINDRGDTEAFF.

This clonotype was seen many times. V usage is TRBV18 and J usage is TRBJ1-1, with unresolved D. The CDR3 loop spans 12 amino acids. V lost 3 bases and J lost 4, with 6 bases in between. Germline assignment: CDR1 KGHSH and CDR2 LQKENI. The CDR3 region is CASSPSSTEAFF. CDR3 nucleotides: TGTGCCAGCTCACCCTCGAGCACTGAAGCTTTCTTT.

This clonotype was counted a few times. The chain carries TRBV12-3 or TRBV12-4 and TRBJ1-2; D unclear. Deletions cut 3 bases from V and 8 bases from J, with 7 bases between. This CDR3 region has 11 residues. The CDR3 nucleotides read TGTGCCAGCAGTTTTACAGAAGGCTACACCTTC. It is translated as CASSFTEGYTF.